Below, 31 T cell receptor beta chains from the same sample are listed, as sequenced in a study of CD8 T cells in Susac syndrome. RNA, at about 0.5 to 1 ug, was reverse transcribed with random hexamers. TCRdb analysed the immunoSEQ multiplex PCR reads with MiXCR anew, one entry per CDR3 protein. The top ten hold approximately 0.093% of the sample, which has more than 95,000 distinct CDR3 sequences, 90% to 95% seen once. The sequenced sample was CD4+ T cells from PBMCs. The source of these receptors is a human donor with multiple sclerosis.

This chain uses TRBV6-5 with TRBJ1-1; D gene unclear. This CDR3 spans 12 amino acids. V lost 5 bases and J lost 4, with 8 bases in between. CDR1 and CDR2 from the germline V gene are MNHEY and SVGAGI. This CDR3 is CASSGPFTEAFF. In DNA, the CDR3 is TGTGCCAGCAGTGGACCGTTCACTGAAGCTTTCTTT.

The DNA for the CDR3 is TGCGCCAGCAGCTTGGAGGCAGGGGAGTACTACGAGCAGTACTTC. Translating gives CASSLEAGEYYEQYF. This chain links TRBV5-1 with TRBJ2-7, with a weak D call TRBD1 (6 bases). CDR1 and CDR2 (germline): SGHRS, YFSETQ. This CDR3 is built from 15 residues. Deletions cut 0 bases from V and 3 bases from J, with 13 bases between.

This clonotype was found once. The J gene is TRBJ1-1, the V gene TRBV3-1; perhaps TRBD1 as D (5 bases). The V end was cut by 0 bases, the J end by 11 bases, with 19 bases between. The CDR3 consists of 15 residues. Germline CDR1 LGHDT, CDR2 YNNKEL (reference sequence). CDR3 sequence reads: CASSQDLPGLRAAFF. CDR3 coding DNA: TGTGCCAGCAGCCAAGATCTTCCGGGACTCCGGGCGGCTTTCTTT.

The CDR3 region has the DNA TGTGCCAGTAGTATCCCCGGGTTGGCCAAAAACATTCAGTACTTC. It specifies CASSIPGLAKNIQYF. The V gene is TRBV19, the J gene TRBJ2-4; D gene uncertain. CDR3 size: 15 residues. Germline V gene lookup returns CDR1 LNHDA and CDR2 SQIVND (reference sequence). V lost 3 bases and J 1 base, leaving 10 bases between the germline ends.

CDR3 coding DNA: TGCGCCAGCAGCTTGGCCCCAGCCCAGGACTCCTACGAGCAGTACTTC. Encoded protein: CASSLAPAQDSYEQYF. The chain recombines TRBV5-1 with TRBJ2-7; D not resolved. V was trimmed by 0 bases and J by 0 bases, leaving 13 bases between them. The length of the CDR3 is 16 residues. The germline V gene has CDR1 SGHRS and CDR2 YFSETQ.

The chain employs TRBV29-1 and TRBJ2-2; D gene uncertain. Germline loops: CDR1 SQVTM, CDR2 ANQGSEA. V was clipped by 5 bases and J by 4 bases, with 14 bases between them. The CDR3 has 14 amino acids. CDR3 sequence reads: CSVLDRRVTGELFF. CDR3 in DNA: TGCAGCGTTCTTGACCGCCGGGTCACCGGGGAGCTGTTTTTT.

V gene TRBV6-2 or TRBV6-3 combines with J gene TRBJ2-7; D ambiguous. Germline V CDR1 and CDR2: MNHEY, SVGEGT. Deletions cut 3 bases from V and 6 bases from J, with 9 bases between. There are 12 residues in the CDR3. The CDR3 loop is CASSYNWAEQYF. CDR3 nucleotide sequence: TGTGCCAGCAGTTATAACTGGGCCGAGCAGTACTTC.

V is TRBV28 and J is TRBJ2-7; 9 bases map to TRBD2. CDR3 size: 14 residues. The V segment lost 5 bases and the J segment 0 bases; nucleotides outside the gene matches: 2. The germline gives CDR1 MDHEN, CDR2 SYDVKM. The CDR3 DNA reads TGTGCCAGCAGTGAGACTAGCGGCTCCTACGAGCAGTACTTC. Its protein product is CASSETSGSYEQYF.

The V call is TRBV7-2, the J call TRBJ1-4, with D perhaps TRBD1 (6 bases). V was pared by 6 bases and J by 3 bases, with 20 bases between. Germline CDR1 is SGHTA and CDR2 is FQGNSA. The CDR3 runs 17 residues. The CDR3 nucleotides are TGTGCCAGCAGGACCTCAGGGGACCCCTTTTCTAATGAAAAACTGTTTTTT. This gives the protein CASRTSGDPFSNEKLFF.

The chain's CDR3 is CASSLQVPARDEQFF. Here the CDR3 DNA reads TGCGCCAGCAGCTTACAGGTCCCCGCTAGGGATGAGCAGTTCTTC. The chain links TRBV5-1 to TRBJ2-1; tentatively, D is TRBD1 (5 bases). CDR1 is SGHRS and CDR2 is YFSETQ in the germline V gene. The ends were cut back, 2 bases at V and 8 bases at J, with 17 bases in the middle. The CDR3 is 15 amino acids.

The chain employs TRBV11-2 and TRBJ2-1; 12 bases line up with TRBD2. This CDR3 contains 18 residues. The V and J ends lost 7 bases and 8 bases, in that order; junction bases with no gene match: 18. Per the germline V gene, CDR1 is SGHAT and CDR2 is FQNNGV. The CDR3 DNA is TGTGCCAGCACAAGAACCCGGACTAGCGGGGCCCGCAGGGATGAGCAGTTCTTC. Its protein product is CASTRTRTSGARRDEQFF.

V gene TRBV19 combines with J gene TRBJ1-2; D not certain. The CDR3 is made up of 17 amino acids. V was trimmed by 3 bases and J by 0 bases, leaving 17 bases between them. In germline, CDR1 is LNHDA, CDR2 SQIVND (reference sequence). DNA of the CDR3: TGTGCCAGTAGTATCGCGGCTTCCATGGGAGCTAACTATGGCTACACCTTC. This encodes CASSIAASMGANYGYTF.

V is TRBV6-1 and J is TRBJ2-1; D not resolved. The germline V gene has CDR1 MNHNS and CDR2 SASEGT. Trimming stripped 6 bases from V and 8 bases from J, with 20 bases between. CDR3 length equals 15 residues. The chain's CDR3 is CASRRLSHWQYEQFF. In DNA form, the CDR3 reads TGTGCCAGCAGGCGACTGTCGCATTGGCAATATGAGCAGTTCTTC.

The J gene is TRBJ1-5, the V gene TRBV6-1; a possible D gene is TRBD1 (6 bases). Germline lookup yields CDR1 MNHNS and CDR2 SASEGT. V was shortened by 8 bases and J by 6 bases, with 17 bases between the two germline ends. This CDR3 comprises 14 residues. The CDR3 DNA is TGTGCCAGCCGAACAGGGATCGCAAGTCAGCCCCAGCATTTT. Its translation: CASRTGIASQPQHF.

The V gene is TRBV6-5, the J gene TRBJ1-5; unclear D gene. There are 15 residues in the CDR3. Germline lookup yields CDR1 MNHEY and CDR2 SVGAGI. V lost 4 bases to trimming and J lost 7 bases, with 17 bases between them. The CDR3 DNA reads as TGTGCCAGCAGTTTAGAAGGACTTTCTGGACAGCCCCAGCATTTT. This encodes CASSLEGLSGQPQHF.

This chain connects TRBV5-1 to TRBJ1-4; 8 bases are a match to TRBD1. Germline values: CDR1 SGHRS, CDR2 YFSETQ. The CDR3 runs 16 residues. With V trimmed by 4 bases and J by 0 bases, 5 bases remained unmatched. The CDR3 spells CASSPQGDATNEKLFF. CDR3 nucleotides: TGCGCCAGCAGCCCACAGGGGGACGCAACTAATGAAAAACTGTTTTTT.

The chain employs TRBV2 and TRBJ1-2; D is possibly TRBD1 (5 bases). This CDR3 spans 15 amino acids. In germline, CDR1 is SNHLY, CDR2 FYNNEI. V gave up 6 bases and J gave up 0 bases, with 14 bases separating them. The CDR3 sequence: CASRGLADTNYGYTF. The CDR3 nucleotides read TGTGCCAGCAGGGGACTAGCTGATACTAACTATGGCTACACCTTC.

V gene TRBV18 combines with J gene TRBJ2-7; tentative D call: TRBD1 (5 bases). The CDR3 covers 13 residues. Trimming removed 1 base from V and 2 bases from J, with 6 bases in between. Germline values: CDR1 KGHSH, CDR2 LQKENI. CDR3 in amino acids: CASSPLGPYEQYF. The CDR3 region has the DNA TGTGCCAGCTCACCACTGGGGCCCTACGAGCAGTACTTC.

The rearrangement joins TRBV7-9 to TRBJ2-1; D could derive from TRBD1 or TRBD2 (6 bases each). Germline CDR1 SEHNR, CDR2 FQNEAQ (reference sequence). Between the trimmed V and J ends, which lost 5 bases and 7 bases, there was a span of 12 bases. CDR3 size: 13 residues. The CDR3 DNA is TGTGCCAGCAGCCGGTGGGGGGCGAATGAGCAGTTCTTC. Protein sequence: CASSRWGANEQFF.

The genes are TRBV29-1 and TRBJ2-5, with 7 bases matching TRBD2. The germline V gene has CDR1 SQVTM and CDR2 ANQGSEA. V shed 6 bases, J shed 1 base, and the junction held 8 bases outside the gene matches. The CDR3 totals 14 residues. The CDR3: CSVKAGISQETQYF. The CDR3 nucleotides are TGCAGCGTGAAAGCGGGGATATCCCAAGAGACCCAGTACTTC.

The gene calls are TRBV3-1 and TRBJ1-2, with no clear D. Trimming took off 7 bases at V and 5 bases at J, with 20 bases between the two ends. Germline CDR1 reads LGHDT; CDR2 reads YNNKEL (reference sequence). The CDR3 loop spans 15 amino acids. CDR3 protein: CASTQASGDGYGYTF. The CDR3 DNA is TGTGCCAGCACCCAGGCCTCGGGTGATGGGTATGGCTACACCTTC. Looking up the rest from reference TRBV3-1 and TRBJ1-2 gives the full variable domain: DTAVSQTPKYLVTQMGNDKSIKCEQNLGHDTMYWYKQDSKKFLKIMFSYNNKELIINETVPNRFSPKSPDKAHLNLHINSLELGDSAVYFCASTQASGDGYGYTFGSGTRLTVV.

The DNA for the CDR3 is TGTGCCAGCAGCTCTAGCTCTGGAAACACCATATATTTT. Residues: CASSSSSGNTIYF. V is TRBV11-2 and J is TRBJ1-3; D is ambiguous. The germline gives CDR1 SGHAT, CDR2 FQNNGV. The CDR3 runs 13 residues. V was clipped by 4 bases and J by 0 bases, with 4 bases between them.

The chain links TRBV5-6 to TRBJ1-1; D is unclear. The V end was cut by 2 bases, the J end by 6 bases, with 8 bases between. The CDR3 runs 12 residues. Germline V gene lookup returns CDR1 SGHDT and CDR2 YYEEEE. The CDR3 DNA follows: TGTGCCAGCAGCTTCCCATTGGCTGAAGCTTTCTTT. This encodes CASSFPLAEAFF.

V gene TRBV20-1 combines with J gene TRBJ1-4; maybe TRBD1 (5 bases). Germline V gene sequence: CDR1 DFQATT, CDR2 SNEGSKA (reference sequence). The length of the CDR3 is 13 residues. Between the trimmed V and J ends, which lost 5 bases and 8 bases, there was a span of 15 bases. CDR3 sequence: CSAFQGVNEKLFF. The CDR3 DNA reads as TGCAGTGCTTTTCAGGGTGTGAACGAAAAACTGTTTTTT.

The chain joins TRBV10-3 to TRBJ1-4; no definite D call. The CDR3 loop spans 14 amino acids. CDR1 is ENHRY, CDR2 SYGVKD, per germline. Trimming stripped 6 bases from V and 2 bases from J, with 10 bases between. CDR3 protein: CAIRPDRTNEKLFF. In DNA form, the CDR3 reads TGTGCCATCAGACCCGACCGGACTAATGAAAAACTGTTTTTT.

The chain employs TRBV20-1 and TRBJ1-2; 7 bases agree with TRBD1. This CDR3 comprises 13 residues. V gave up 5 bases and J gave up 2 bases; unmatched junction bases: 5. Germline loops: CDR1 DFQATT, CDR2 SNEGSKA (reference sequence). The DNA of the CDR3 is TGCAGTGCTCTCATACAGGGGAACTATGGCTACACCTTC. Translating gives CSALIQGNYGYTF.

The chain combines TRBV11-2 with TRBJ2-1; 11 bases agree with TRBD2. CDR1 is SGHAT, CDR2 FQNNGV, per germline. Trimming removed 3 bases from V and 10 bases from J; junction bases left unmatched: 8. The CDR3 runs 15 residues. This CDR3 is CASSLSLAGGEEQFF. CDR3 DNA sequence: TGTGCCAGCAGCTTGAGTCTAGCGGGGGGTGAGGAGCAGTTCTTC. The whole variable domain, filled in from reference TRBV11-2 and TRBJ2-1, reads EAGVAQSPRYKIIEKRQSVAFWCNPISGHATLYWYQQILGQGPKLLIQFQNNGVVDDSQLPKDRFSAERLKGVDSTLKIQPAKLEDSAVYLCASSLSLAGGEEQFFGPGTRLTVL.

This chain links TRBV12-3 or TRBV12-4 with TRBJ1-2; possible D gene TRBD1, 6 bases. The V end lost 6 bases, the J end lost 7 bases, and 15 bases lay between the germline ends. The CDR3 loop spans 13 amino acids. The CDR3 DNA sequence: TGTGCCAGCAGGACCCAGGGGTATCCTGGCTACACCTTC. Its protein is CASRTQGYPGYTF.

The chain couples TRBV12-5 to TRBJ2-1; possibly TRBD2 for D (6 bases). V shed 5 bases and J shed 6 bases, with 20 bases lying between them. The CDR3 loop spans 16 amino acids. Germline V gene sequence: CDR1 LGHNT, CDR2 FRNRAP. The DNA of the CDR3 is TGTGCTAGTGGTCCCATCTTGACTAGAACGCGCAATGAGCAGTTCTTC. Its protein is CASGPILTRTRNEQFF.

The rearrangement links TRBV6-5 to TRBJ2-2, with a tentative D call TRBD1 (6 bases). The germline V gene has CDR1 MNHEY and CDR2 SVGAGI. The length of the CDR3 is 15 residues. The V end was cut by 2 bases, the J end by 3 bases, with 10 bases between. The CDR3 nucleotides are TGTGCCAGCAGTTACCGTGGGACATACACCGGGGAGCTGTTTTTT. It specifies CASSYRGTYTGELFF.

This chain uses TRBV28 with TRBJ1-2; tentative D call: TRBD1 (5 bases). The CDR3 extends over 15 amino acids. Trimming stripped 3 bases from V and 5 bases from J, with 16 bases between. Germline CDR1 MDHEN, CDR2 SYDVKM. CDR3 in amino acids: CASSFGSGKFYGYTF. CDR3 DNA: TGTGCCAGCAGTTTTGGTTCAGGGAAGTTTTATGGCTACACCTTC.